These 9 T cell receptor beta chains came from one sample sequenced in a study of CD8+CD57+ T cells in acquired aplastic anemia. TCR beta VDJ and CDR3 were profiled, and genomic DNA was the template. TCRdb reanalysed the reads using MiXCR and keeps one entry per CDR3 protein. The table has tens of thousands of distinct CDR3 sequences, 50% to 55% seen once. Sequencing was performed on sorted CD4+, CD8+, or CD8+CD57+ T cells (not recorded which) from PBMCs. The source of these receptors is a human donor in good health, serving as a control.

On this clonotype itself: The missing conserved phenylalanine or tryptophan at the end of this CDR3 makes a read error likely. The DNA is left out, because the CDR3 cannot be placed on it with certainty; the CDR3 is given as TCRdb lists it. The CDR3 protein is CAISEWETVELLL. The gene calls are TRBV10-3 and TRBJ2-2; the table names TRBD2, a call not compared with the DNA. Germline loops: CDR1 ENHRY, CDR2 SYGVKD. The CDR3 is 13 amino acids in total, end residues counted.

J is TRBJ2-1 and V is TRBV2; possibly TRBD2 for D (6 bases). CDR1 and CDR2 from the germline V gene are SNHLY and FYNNEI. The CDR3 has 14 residues. Trimming removed 7 bases from V and 3 bases from J, with 13 bases in between. This CDR3 is CASKGREDYNEQFF. The CDR3 DNA follows: TGTGCCAGCAAGGGGCGGGAAGACTACAATGAGCAGTTCTTC.

The chain recombines TRBV9 with TRBJ2-1; D remains ambiguous. This CDR3 contains 15 residues. The germline V gene encodes CDR1 SGDLS and CDR2 YYNGEE. Trimming took off 0 bases at V and 6 bases at J, with 13 bases between the two ends. The CDR3 DNA reads as TGTGCCAGCAGCGTAGATATAGCTAAAGGCAATGAGCAGTTCTTC. Amino acids: CASSVDIAKGNEQFF.

The DNA of the CDR3 is TGTGCCAGCAGCTTAACAGGGGTTGATGAGCAGTTCTTC. It encodes CASSLTGVDEQFF. This chain joins TRBV7-9 and TRBJ2-1, with TRBD1 identical over 7 bases. The CDR3 loop spans 13 amino acids. The V and J ends lost 2 bases and 8 bases, in that order; junction bases with no gene match: 3. The germline V gene encodes CDR1 SEHNR and CDR2 FQNEAQ (reference sequence).

This clonotype was observed a single time. This is likely a read error, given that the CDR3 carries no conserved phenylalanine or tryptophan at its end. The genes are TRBV29-1 and TRBJ2-6, with D maybe TRBD2 (6 bases). The germline CDR1 and CDR2 sequences are SQVTM and ANQGSEA. V shed 0 bases and J shed 0 bases, with 12 bases lying between them. The CDR3 loop spans 17 amino acids. This CDR3 reads CSVEDNRRGSGANVLTR. CDR3 in DNA: TGCAGCGTTGAAGATAATAGGCGGGGCTCTGGGGCCAACGTCCTGACTAGA.

The chain employs TRBV10-3 and TRBJ1-6; 10 bases align to TRBD1. The CDR3 extends over 14 amino acids. Trimming at V came to 6 bases and at J to 12 bases, leaving 8 bases not matched to a gene. Germline loops: CDR1 ENHRY, CDR2 SYGVKD. CDR3 region: CAISGTGDLRPLHF. The CDR3 DNA is TGTGCCATCAGCGGGACAGGGGACCTTCGACCCCTCCACTTT.

The chain couples TRBV7-2 to TRBJ2-7; the match to TRBD2 covers 7 bases. This CDR3 has 14 amino acids. Germline V CDR1 and CDR2: SGHTA, FQGNSA. V gave up 1 base and J gave up 5 bases; unmatched junction bases: 5. CDR3 DNA: TGTGCCAGCAGCTTAGATTCGGCGGGGGACGAGCAGTACTTC. It encodes CASSLDSAGDEQYF.

This clonotype was seen at least ten times. CDR3 protein: CASSLGFTGAGPQHF. For the CDR3, the DNA is TGTGCCAGCAGCTTAGGGTTCACCGGCGCTGGGCCCCAGCATTTT. The genes are TRBV7-9 and TRBJ1-5; D is ambiguous. Per the germline V gene, CDR1 is SEHNR and CDR2 is FQNEAQ (reference sequence). V lost 1 base and J lost 9, with 16 bases in between. The CDR3 has 15 amino acids. Looking up the rest from reference TRBV7-9 and TRBJ1-5 gives the full variable domain: DTGVSQNPRHKITKRGQNVTFRCDPISEHNRLYWYRQTLGQGPEFLTYFQNEAQLEKSRLLSDRFSAERPKGSFSTLEIQRTEQGDSAMYLCASSLGFTGAGPQHFGDGTRLSIL.

This clonotype occurred many times. The genes are TRBV3-1 and TRBJ2-5, with 10 bases aligning to TRBD2. The V and J ends lost 3 bases and 1 base, in that order; junction bases with no gene match: 5. Germline CDR1 LGHDT, CDR2 YNNKEL (reference sequence). This CDR3 is built from 16 residues. The CDR3 loop reads CASSHLAGDIQETQYF. The CDR3 DNA is TGTGCCAGCAGCCATCTAGCGGGGGACATCCAAGAGACCCAGTACTTC.